The next 26 T cell receptor beta chains were all read from a single sample in a study of blood T cell repertoires in COVID-19. Clones were read by immunoSEQ multiplex PCR, and TCRdb kept only the in-frame ones, dropping some. The top ten clones hold about 20% of a sample with over 90,000 clones, about 87% of them seen once. Sequencing input: peripheral blood. The receptors originated from a human donor in a cohort sampled during active COVID-19.

The chain employs TRBV18 and TRBJ2-1, with a tentative D call TRBD2 (6 bases). The CDR3 spans 16 residues. In germline, CDR1 is KGHSH, CDR2 LQKENI. The V end was cut by 3 bases, the J end by 8 bases, with 20 bases between. This CDR3 is CASSPRRGTGEHEQFF. DNA of the CDR3: TGTGCCAGCTCACCCCGCCGGGGGACGGGGGAGCATGAGCAGTTCTTC. Combining the CDR3 with reference TRBV18 and TRBJ2-1 gives the whole variable domain NAGVMQNPRHLVRRRGQEARLRCSPMKGHSHVYWYRQLPEEGLKFMVYLQKENIIDESGMPKERFSAEFPKEGPSILRIQQVVRGDSAAYFCASSPRRGTGEHEQFFGPGTRLTVL.

The J gene is TRBJ1-2, the V gene TRBV5-6; D unresolved. Germline V gives CDR1 SGHDT, CDR2 YYEEEE. The CDR3 covers 13 residues. The V gene lost 1 base and the J gene lost 2 bases, with 6 bases spanning the gap. The CDR3 DNA sequence: TGTGCCAGCAGCTTGAACCAGAACTATGGCTACACCTTC. Amino acid sequence: CASSLNQNYGYTF. The full variable domain, its missing parts supplied by reference TRBV5-6 and TRBJ1-2, is DAGVTQSPTHLIKTRGQQVTLRCSPKSGHDTVSWYQQALGQGPQFIFQYYEEEERQRGNFPDRFSGHQFPNYSSELNVNALLLGDSALYLCASSLNQNYGYTFGSGTRLTVV.

V usage is TRBV11-2 and J usage is TRBJ1-1, with D tentatively TRBD1 (6 bases). The CDR3 is 13 residues long. The V and J ends lost 5 bases and 12 bases respectively, with 19 bases between them. Germline V CDR1 and CDR2: SGHAT, FQNNGV. The CDR3 protein is CASSPVQGPETFF. CDR3 in DNA: TGTGCCAGCAGCCCAGTACAGGGACCCGAGACTTTCTTT.

J is TRBJ1-5 and V is TRBV6-5, with a weak D call TRBD1 (5 bases). The CDR3 has 13 amino acids. Germline loops: CDR1 MNHEY, CDR2 SVGAGI. V lost 5 bases to trimming and J lost 7 bases, with 12 bases between them. CDR3 sequence: CASSTTGEQPQHF. The CDR3 DNA follows: TGTGCCAGCAGTACCACGGGGGAACAGCCCCAGCATTTT.

The V call is TRBV6-6, the J call TRBJ2-5; maybe TRBD1 (5 bases). The CDR3 loop spans 14 amino acids. Between the trimmed V and J ends, which lost 2 bases and 5 bases, there was a span of 12 bases. Germline V gene sequence: CDR1 MNHNY, CDR2 SVGAGI (reference sequence). CDR3 nucleotide sequence: TGTGCCAGCAGTTACCCGGCAGGGTGGGAGACCCAGTACTTC. This translates into CASSYPAGWETQYF.

The chain recombines TRBV9 with TRBJ2-1; maybe TRBD2 (6 bases). V was clipped by 4 bases and J by 3 bases, with 17 bases between them. There are 16 residues in the CDR3. Germline V gives CDR1 SGDLS, CDR2 YYNGEE. CDR3 amino acids: CASSWGSGEVYNEQFF. The CDR3 DNA follows: TGTGCCAGCAGCTGGGGTTCGGGAGAGGTCTACAATGAGCAGTTCTTC.

The J gene is TRBJ1-4, the V gene TRBV10-3, with D unresolved. The CDR3 runs 12 residues. Germline V gene lookup returns CDR1 ENHRY and CDR2 SYGVKD. Trimming cost V 7 bases and J 5 bases, with 8 bases left between them. The DNA of the CDR3 is TGTGCCATCAACCAGGTGAATGAAAAACTGTTTTTT. Protein sequence: CAINQVNEKLFF.

This rearrangement joins TRBV5-4 to TRBJ2-5, with 8 bases identical to TRBD1. Germline V gene data show CDR1 as SGHNT and CDR2 as YYREEE (reference sequence). V lost 1 base, J lost 4 bases, and 3 bases stayed unmatched. CDR3 length: 14 amino acids. CDR3 protein: CASSLSTGGETQYF. CDR3 coding DNA: TGTGCCAGCAGCTTGAGTACAGGGGGAGAGACCCAGTACTTC.

This clone was recorded once. This chain connects TRBV6-4 to TRBJ2-7, with D hard to call. This CDR3 has 12 residues. CDR1 is MRHNA, CDR2 SNTAGT, per germline. Trimming removed 4 bases at V and 3 bases at J, with 7 bases between. The CDR3 nucleotides are TGTGCCAGCAGTGTAATCCTCTACGAGCAGTACTTC. Amino acids: CASSVILYEQYF.

The V gene is TRBV4-1, the J gene TRBJ2-1; 10 nucleotides match TRBD2. Losses at the gene ends were 2 bases for V and 3 bases for J; bases not matched to a gene: 4. The CDR3 consists of 16 residues. Germline loops: CDR1 MGHRA, CDR2 YSYEKL. CDR3 residues: CASSQLRLAGYNEQFF. CDR3 in DNA: TGCGCCAGCAGCCAACTTAGACTAGCGGGCTACAATGAGCAGTTCTTC.

This chain links TRBV28 with TRBJ2-1; possible D gene TRBD1, 7 bases. Germline values: CDR1 MDHEN, CDR2 SYDVKM. The CDR3 has 14 amino acids. Trimming left V 2 bases short and J 8 bases short, with 13 bases between. As DNA, the CDR3 is TGTGCCAGCAGTTTAGAGGAGGGGGCGGATGAGCAGTTCTTC. It encodes CASSLEEGADEQFF.

The chain links TRBV5-1 to TRBJ2-7; the D is unclear. CDR3 length: 14 residues. Germline V gene sequence: CDR1 SGHRS, CDR2 YFSETQ. Between the trimmed V and J ends, which lost 4 bases and 2 bases, there was a span of 13 bases. CDR3 sequence reads: CASSPGPTTYEQYF. CDR3 coding DNA: TGCGCCAGCAGCCCTGGGCCCACCACCTACGAGCAGTACTTC.

The rearrangement uses TRBV3-1 (or the pseudogene TRBV3-2) and TRBJ2-5, with 11 bases identical to TRBD2. Per germline, CDR1 LGHDT and CDR2 YNNKEL (reference sequence). CDR3 length equals 16 residues. The V and J ends lost 1 base and 5 bases, in that order; junction bases with no gene match: 6. Here the CDR3 DNA reads TGTGCCAGCAGCCAAGGTAGCGGGAGGGCCGGGGAGACCCAGTACTTC. It translates to CASSQGSGRAGETQYF.

In nucleotides, the CDR3 is TGCGCCAGCAGCCCGAGACAGGGGTCGATGAACACTGAAGCTTTCTTT. Amino acid sequence: CASSPRQGSMNTEAFF. V and J are TRBV5-1 and TRBJ1-1; 8 bases fit TRBD1. From germline, CDR1 is SGHRS and CDR2 YFSETQ. V lost 4 bases to trimming and J lost 0 bases; unmatched junction nucleotides: 8. The CDR3 length is 16 residues.

J is TRBJ1-1 and V is TRBV2; 7 nucleotides match TRBD1. V lost 8 bases, J lost 4 bases, and 10 bases stayed unmatched. The CDR3 length is 14 residues. Germline-derived CDR1 and CDR2 are SNHLY and FYNNEI. CDR3 DNA: TGTGCCAGCCGGAAGACAGGGAGACCCACTGAAGCTTTCTTT. Protein sequence: CASRKTGRPTEAFF.

The chain links TRBV6-5 to TRBJ2-2; D is uncertain. The CDR3 length is 13 residues. V dropped 2 bases and J dropped 4 bases, with 5 bases sitting between them. Germline CDR1 MNHEY, CDR2 SVGAGI. The CDR3 reads CASSYTFTGELFF. DNA for the CDR3: TGTGCCAGCAGTTACACTTTCACCGGGGAGCTGTTTTTT.

CDR3 in amino acids: CASSLTGTGGYTF. The DNA of the CDR3 is TGTGCCAGCAGCTTAACAGGGACGGGAGGCTACACCTTC. The V gene is TRBV28, the J gene TRBJ1-2; tentative D call: TRBD1 (6 bases). Trimming cost V 6 bases and J 8 bases, with 16 bases left between them. CDR3 length: 13 amino acids. Germline CDR1 reads MDHEN; CDR2 reads SYDVKM.

The gene calls are TRBV28 and TRBJ2-7; 8 positions match TRBD1. The CDR3 is 12 amino acids. Per the germline V gene, CDR1 is MDHEN and CDR2 is SYDVKM. V lost 5 bases and J lost 3; bases outside the gene matches: 0. This chain's CDR3 is CASSTGGYEQYF. CDR3 in DNA: TGTGCCAGCAGTACAGGGGGCTACGAGCAGTACTTC.

The CDR3 sequence: CASSIRGGEQYF. CDR3 nucleotides: TGTGCCAGTAGTATAAGGGGGGGCGAGCAGTACTTC. The gene calls are TRBV19 and TRBJ2-7; maybe TRBD2 (7 bases). Germline assignment: CDR1 LNHDA and CDR2 SQIVND (reference sequence). This CDR3 has 12 amino acids. The V and J ends lost 2 bases and 6 bases respectively, with 8 bases between them.

The chain recombines TRBV7-9 with TRBJ2-1; the match to TRBD2 covers 7 bases. After removal of 4 bases from V and 7 bases from J, the junction contained 10 bases not matched to a gene. Germline-derived CDR1 and CDR2 are SEHNR and FQNEAQ (reference sequence). The CDR3 extends over 15 amino acids. This CDR3 reads CASSSTPGGGNEQFF. CDR3 nucleotides: TGTGCCAGCAGCTCCACACCTGGGGGGGGTAATGAGCAGTTCTTC.

V is TRBV7-9 and J is TRBJ1-2; TRBD1 matches at 8 bases. J gave up 8 bases and V 8 bases, and 13 bases lay outside the gene matches. Germline CDR1 reads SEHNR; CDR2 reads FQNEAQ (reference sequence). The CDR3 is 14 amino acids. The CDR3 sequence: CASSQGQGAQGYTF. In DNA form, the CDR3 reads TGTGCCAGCTCCCAGGGCCAGGGGGCGCAGGGCTACACCTTC. The variable domain in full, completed from reference TRBV7-9 and TRBJ1-2, reads DTGVSQNPRHKITKRGQNVTFRCDPISEHNRLYWYRQTLGQGPEFLTYFQNEAQLEKSRLLSDRFSAERPKGSFSTLEIQRTEQGDSAMYLCASSQGQGAQGYTFGSGTRLTVV.

The chain couples TRBV28 to TRBJ2-1, with D unresolved. V gave up 8 bases and J gave up 0 bases, with 20 bases separating them. The CDR3 has 17 residues. Per the germline V gene, CDR1 is MDHEN and CDR2 is SYDVKM. CDR3 residues: CASGSYLDSSSYNEQFF. CDR3 sequence (DNA): TGTGCCAGCGGCAGTTATCTTGACTCGAGCTCCTACAATGAGCAGTTCTTC.

The chain has TRBV9 and TRBJ2-1; tentative D call: TRBD2 (5 bases). Germline-derived CDR1 and CDR2 are SGDLS and YYNGEE. The CDR3 loop spans 15 amino acids. Trimming removed 0 bases at V and 2 bases at J, with 9 bases between. CDR3 residues: CASSVGGRTYNEQFF. The CDR3 DNA reads as TGTGCCAGCAGCGTAGGAGGGAGAACCTACAATGAGCAGTTCTTC.

The chain links TRBV27 to TRBJ2-5; unclear D gene. V was trimmed by 5 bases and J by 5 bases, leaving 9 bases between them. Germline values: CDR1 MNHEY, CDR2 SMNVEV (reference sequence). The CDR3 totals 12 residues. CDR3 in amino acids: CASSPSRETQYF. The CDR3, as DNA: TGTGCCAGCAGTCCGTCCCGGGAGACCCAGTACTTC.

This clone has only a few counts. The V call is TRBV4-2, the J call TRBJ2-1; TRBD2 agrees at 11 bases. From germline, CDR1 is LGHNA and CDR2 YNFKEQ. V trimming: 4 bases; J trimming: 8 bases; junction bases outside the gene matches: 10. The length of the CDR3 is 16 residues. The CDR3 loop is CASSRVTSGSLDEQFF. CDR3 in DNA: TGTGCCAGCAGCCGCGTTACTAGCGGGAGCCTTGATGAGCAGTTCTTC.

The rearrangement links TRBV4-1 to TRBJ2-5; 9 bases line up with TRBD1. Losses at the gene ends were 4 bases for V and 2 bases for J; bases not matched to a gene: 8. The CDR3 extends over 16 amino acids. Germline CDR1 and CDR2: MGHRA and YSYEKL. CDR3: CASSRAEGQGQETQYF. CDR3 in DNA: TGCGCCAGCAGCCGGGCCGAGGGACAGGGACAAGAGACCCAGTACTTC.